The rows below give T cell receptor beta chains drawn from one sample of a study of T cell responses to AZD1222 COVID-19 vaccine. Clones were read by immunoSEQ multiplex PCR, and TCRdb kept only the in-frame ones, dropping some. The repertoire includes under 150,000 clones, 85% to 90% of them detected once, and 1.5% to 2% sits in the top ten. The sequencing here drew on peripheral blood, taken 28 days after the second AZD1222 dose. The receptors were sampled from an adult who received the AZD1222 COVID-19 vaccine. CDR3s include the opening cysteine and the closing phenylalanine or tryptophan. Each record gives: clone size, V gene, D gene, J gene, CDR3 protein, CDR3 DNA. The D gene is left open where the match is weak. The size field is filled for only some rows; it gives once, few, many or a size class.

.	TRBV2	.	TRBJ2-2	CASSVLNTGELFF	TGTGCCAGCAGTGTATTAAACACCGGGGAGCTGTTTTTT
.	TRBV29-1	.	TRBJ1-2	CSVLSSNYGYTF	TGCAGCGTTCTGTCCTCTAACTATGGCTACACCTTC
.	TRBV7-2	TRBD1	TRBJ2-3	CASSSHGTGDNTDTQYF	TGTGCCAGCAGCTCCCACGGGACAGGAGATAACACAGATACGCAGTATTTT
few	TRBV6-2/TRBV6-3	TRBD2	TRBJ2-1	CASSYSTLAGEQFF	TGTGCCAGCAGTTACTCAACTCTAGCGGGAGAGCAGTTCTTC
.	TRBV3-1/TRBV3-2	TRBD2	TRBJ2-3	CASSQWTSGRAILTDTQYF	TGTGCCAGCAGCCAGTGGACTAGCGGGAGGGCCATTCTCACAGATACGCAGTATTTT
.	TRBV11-2	.	TRBJ2-2	CASSGGRPRSTGELFF	TGTGCCAGCAGCGGGGGACGGCCTAGATCCACCGGGGAGCTGTTTTTT
.	TRBV19	TRBD1	TRBJ2-2	CASSITGVPGELFF	TGTGCCAGTAGTATAACAGGGGTCCCCGGGGAGCTGTTTTTT
.	TRBV5-1	TRBD1	TRBJ1-1	CASSLQGAPTEAFF	TGCGCCAGCAGCTTGCAGGGGGCGCCCACTGAAGCTTTCTTT
.	TRBV5-1	.	TRBJ2-5	CASSSPERQETQYF	TGCGCCAGCAGCTCCCCGGAACGTCAAGAGACCCAGTACTTC
.	TRBV7-2	TRBD1	TRBJ1-2	CASSTWTGINYGYTF	TGTGCCAGCAGCACCTGGACAGGGATAAACTATGGCTACACCTTC
.	TRBV19	.	TRBJ2-7	CASSTDSGASYEQYF	TGTGCCAGTAGTACCGATTCCGGGGCCTCCTACGAGCAGTACTTC
.	TRBV11-2	TRBD2	TRBJ2-4	CASSSRLAANIQYF	TGTGCCAGCAGCTCACGACTAGCGGCGAACATTCAGTACTTC
.	TRBV28	TRBD1	TRBJ1-5	CASSTGTGGNQPQHF	TGTGCCAGCAGCACCGGGACAGGGGGCAATCAGCCCCAGCATTTT
once	TRBV3-1/TRBV3-2	.	TRBJ2-7	CASSQVGYEQYF	TGTGCCAGCAGCCAAGTCGGGTACGAGCAGTACTTC
.	TRBV14	.	TRBJ1-6	CASSFSRGGSPLHF	TGTGCCAGCAGCTTCTCTCGGGGGGGATCACCCCTCCACTTT
.	TRBV5-1	.	TRBJ1-6	CASSLERFPLHF	TGCGCCAGCAGCTTGGAAAGGTTCCCCCTCCACTTT
.	TRBV30	.	TRBJ1-1	CAWSTGHPNTEAFF	TGTGCCTGGAGTACAGGACACCCAAACACTGAAGCTTTCTTT
.	TRBV3-1/TRBV3-2	TRBD1	TRBJ2-1	CASSLGQGALNEQFF	TGTGCCAGCAGCCTCGGACAGGGGGCATTAAATGAGCAGTTCTTC
many	TRBV2	.	TRBJ2-1	CASSREGFGEQFF	TGTGCCAGCAGTCGGGAAGGTTTCGGTGAGCAGTTCTTC
.	TRBV23-1	.	TRBJ1-1	CASSQSKGAGEAFF	TGCGCCAGCAGTCAATCGAAAGGGGCCGGTGAAGCTTTCTTT
.	TRBV28	.	TRBJ1-1	CASTTGRRNTEAFF	TGTGCCAGCACCACAGGACGGCGCAACACTGAAGCTTTCTTT
.	TRBV4-3	.	TRBJ2-7	CASSQDLGFSYEQYF	TGCGCCAGCAGCCAAGACCTCGGGTTTTCCTACGAGCAGTACTTC